These 11 T cell receptor beta chains originate from one sample sequenced in a study of vaccination and CD4 T cells after COVID-19. This sample's treatment: approximately nine-day PBMC culture with coronavirus spike peptide pools or control peptides (ViraFEST assay). The study sequenced cultured CD4+ T cell DNA using the Oncomine TCR Beta short-read assay. From the PCR reads, TCRdb called clonotypes with MiXCR, one entry per CDR3 protein. The sample lists 9,000 to 13,000 distinct CDR3 sequences, over 45% seen once, with 25% to 30% in the top ten. Their antigen targets remain unknown. Source material: CD4+ T cells from blood, cultured in vitro. The origin of the receptors is a human donor who had recovered from COVID-19.

The chain links TRBV19 to TRBJ2-5; no clear D gene. The CDR3 contains 11 residues. Trimming shortened V by 10 bases and J by 4 bases, and 10 bases separated the two germline ends. Germline V gene sequence: CDR1 LNHDA, CDR2 SQIVND (reference sequence). Written as DNA, the CDR3 is TGTGCCACCCGAGCCAGAGAGACCCAGTACTTC. It translates to CATRARETQYF.

The V call is TRBV19, the J call TRBJ1-2; possible D gene TRBD1, 6 bases. The CDR3 loop spans 15 amino acids. V lost 6 bases to trimming and J lost 1 base, with 15 bases between them. Germline V gives CDR1 LNHDA, CDR2 SQIVND (reference sequence). The CDR3 coding sequence is TGTGCCAGTAGGCACACAGGGACTTATAACTATGGCTACACCTTC. Translated: CASRHTGTYNYGYTF.

This chain links TRBV5-1 with TRBJ2-5, with 13 nucleotides matching TRBD2. The CDR3 extends over 15 amino acids. J gave up 2 bases and V 4 bases, and 2 bases lay outside the gene matches. Germline V CDR1 and CDR2: SGHRS, YFSETQ. The CDR3 spells CASSRGLAGQETQYF. CDR3 DNA sequence: TGCGCCAGCAGCAGGGGACTAGCGGGGCAAGAGACCCAGTACTTC.

This clonotype was seen once. This chain joins TRBV20-1 and TRBJ2-7; D could derive from TRBD1 or TRBD2 (6 bases each). The CDR3 sequence is 17 residues long. Trimming took off 6 bases at V and 2 bases at J, with 26 bases between the two ends. Germline CDR1 is DFQATT and CDR2 is SNEGSKA (reference sequence). In nucleotides, the CDR3 is TGCAGTGCCATAGATCCTGACAGGCGGGGAAGGGCCTACGAGCAGTACTTC. It is translated as CSAIDPDRRGRAYEQYF.

This clonotype occurred once. The chain is built from TRBV6-5 and TRBJ1-4; D call uncertain. Germline V gene sequence: CDR1 MNHEY, CDR2 SVGAGI. V lost 2 bases, J lost 3 bases, and 10 bases lay in between. The CDR3 is 15 amino acids. CDR3 sequence reads: CASSYGGHANEKLFF. In DNA, the CDR3 is TGTGCCAGCAGTTACGGAGGGCATGCTAATGAAAAACTGTTTTTT.

The V and J genes are TRBV9 and TRBJ2-2; TRBD2 might be the D (5 bases). V dropped 2 bases and J dropped 4 bases, with 6 bases sitting between them. Germline lookup yields CDR1 SGDLS and CDR2 YYNGEE. The CDR3 loop spans 13 amino acids. The chain's CDR3 is CASSVRGTGELFF. The DNA of the CDR3 is TGTGCCAGCAGCGTTCGGGGCACCGGGGAGCTGTTTTTT.

The J gene is TRBJ1-2, the V gene TRBV6-1; D perhaps matches TRBD1 (6 bases). Trimming removed 2 bases from V and 2 bases from J, with 9 bases in between. The V gene's germline CDR1 is MNHNS and CDR2 SASEGT. CDR3 length: 14 residues. The CDR3, as DNA: TGTGCCAGCAGTGAACCCGACAGGAACTATGGCTACACCTTC. Residues: CASSEPDRNYGYTF.

This clonotype was observed a handful of times. V gene TRBV30 combines with J gene TRBJ2-4; possible D gene TRBD2, 5 bases. Trimming removed 3 bases from V and 6 bases from J, with 15 bases in between. CDR3 length: 14 amino acids. Germline V gene sequence: CDR1 GTSNPN, CDR2 SVGIG (reference sequence). The CDR3 spells CAWSPGLLLNIQYF. The CDR3 nucleotides read TGTGCCTGGAGCCCCGGACTCCTCTTAAACATTCAGTACTTC.

This clonotype came up a few times. The chain joins TRBV5-8 to TRBJ1-1; no firm D call. There are 12 residues in the CDR3. Looked up from germline, CDR1 is SGHTS and CDR2 is YDEGEE. Trimming took 0 bases from V and 5 from J, leaving 5 bases between them. CDR3 amino acids: CASSLARTEAFF. DNA of the CDR3: TGTGCCAGCAGCTTGGCCCGGACTGAAGCTTTCTTT.

CDR3 sequence (DNA): TGTGCCAGCAGCACCGGAGGGCGGGGGACTAGCACAGATACGCAGTATTTT. Translated, it gives CASSTGGRGTSTDTQYF. The chain combines TRBV5-4 with TRBJ2-3, with 7 bases matching TRBD2. Germline CDR1 is SGHNT and CDR2 is YYREEE (reference sequence). The V gene end was trimmed by 4 bases and the J gene end by 0 bases; junction bases not matched to a gene: 11. CDR3 length: 17 residues.

This clonotype was seen only a few times. The chain joins TRBV20-1 to TRBJ2-4; possibly TRBD1 or TRBD2 for D (5 bases each). The CDR3 covers 12 residues. The germline gives CDR1 DFQATT, CDR2 SNEGSKA (reference sequence). Between the trimmed V and J ends, which lost 6 bases and 6 bases, there was a span of 12 bases. CDR3 in amino acids: CSAGPSGNIQYF. The DNA for the CDR3 is TGCAGTGCGGGGCCGAGCGGAAACATTCAGTACTTC.